Listed below are T cell receptor beta chains from one sample, sequenced in a study of T cell responses to AZD1222 COVID-19 vaccine. Generated by immunoSEQ multiplex PCR, the TCRdb table keeps only in-frame clones and is missing some. The sample carries under 200,000 clones, approximately 91% recorded once. The sample consisted of peripheral blood, taken on day 0 of AZD1222 vaccination. These receptors came from an adult in good health. Each CDR3 is given with its conserved first and last residue. D genes are given only for firm matches. For some rows the clone size is stated as once, few or many, or as a class when expanded; others skip it.

clone_size,v_call,d_call,j_call,cdr3_nt,cdr3_aa
.,TRBV7-3,TRBD2,TRBJ2-3,TGTGCCAGCAGCTTAAGGTTTGGGGGACTAGCGGCTCCAGATACGCAGTATTTT,CASSLRFGGLAAPDTQYF
.,TRBV11-2,.,TRBJ1-2,TGTGCCAGCAGCTTAGTTAGGGGGGGCTATGGCTACACCTTC,CASSLVRGGYGYTF
.,TRBV11-2,TRBD2,TRBJ2-7,TGTGCCAGCAGCAGGGGACTAGCGGCCTCCTCCTACGAGCAGTACTTC,CASSRGLAASSYEQYF
.,TRBV5-1,TRBD2,TRBJ2-7,TGCGCCAGCAGCGTGATAGGCGGGGGGGTCGTTTACGAGCAGTACTTC,CASSVIGGGVVYEQYF
.,TRBV12-3/TRBV12-4,.,TRBJ1-1,TGTGCCAGCAGTTTACATGACACTGAAGCTTTCTTT,CASSLHDTEAFF
.,TRBV5-1,.,TRBJ2-1,TGCGCCAGCAGCTTGGCAAATCCGAGGGACAATGAGCAGTTCTTC,CASSLANPRDNEQFF
.,TRBV11-2,TRBD1,TRBJ2-1,TGTGCCAGCAGCTTAGAGAGGACAGGGTATGATGAGCAGTTCTTC,CASSLERTGYDEQFF
.,TRBV5-8,TRBD1,TRBJ1-4,TGTGCCAGCAGCCCATTTAGACAGGGCGGTGAAAAACTGTTTTTT,CASSPFRQGGEKLFF
.,TRBV10-1,.,TRBJ1-3,TGCGCCAGCAGTGAGTCGGTCGGAAACACCATATATTTT,CASSESVGNTIYF
once,TRBV7-8,.,TRBJ1-3,TGTGCCAGCAGCATAGGGCGGGGTGGTGGAAACACCATATATTTT,CASSIGRGGGNTIYF
.,TRBV19,.,TRBJ1-2,TGTGCCAGTAGTACCACAGATAACTATGGCTACACCTTC,CASSTTDNYGYTF
.,TRBV7-2,.,TRBJ2-1,TGTGCCAGCAGCTTATGGTCACTAAAGGGACGTAGCTCCTACAATGAGCAGTTCTTC,CASSLWSLKGRSSYNEQFF
once,TRBV25-1,.,TRBJ1-2,TGTGCCAGCACTGCCCGGGGGCTGTTTGATGGCTACACCTTC,CASTARGLFDGYTF
.,TRBV6-1,TRBD2,TRBJ2-7,TGTGCCAGCAGTGTGGAACTAGCGGGAGGCCCCTACGAGCAGTACTTC,CASSVELAGGPYEQYF
.,TRBV15,TRBD1,TRBJ1-2,TGTGCCACCAGCAGAGTACCCCTTGACAGGGCACATGGCTACACCTTC,CATSRVPLDRAHGYTF
.,TRBV2,.,TRBJ2-2,TGTGCCAGCAAGACAGAGGGGCTAGTCAACACCGGGGAGCTGTTTTTT,CASKTEGLVNTGELFF
.,TRBV19,.,TRBJ2-7,TGTGCCAGTAGTACCCGGACGGTTTCCTACGAGCAGTACTTC,CASSTRTVSYEQYF
.,TRBV27,.,TRBJ1-6,TGTGCCAGCAGCACCCCAGGGGACCCTTATAATTCACCCCTCCACTTT,CASSTPGDPYNSPLHF
.,TRBV3-1/TRBV3-2,.,TRBJ1-5,TGTGCCAGCAGCCAAGGTTGGGCAACAGATCAGCCCCAGCATTTT,CASSQGWATDQPQHF
.,TRBV9,.,TRBJ1-1,TGTGCCAGCAGCGTGAAGGGGAACACTGAAGCTTTCTTT,CASSVKGNTEAFF
.,TRBV27,.,TRBJ1-2,TGTGCCAGCAGTTCGTTAGCTAACTATGGCTACACCTTC,CASSSLANYGYTF
.,TRBV7-9,.,TRBJ1-2,TGTGCCAGCAGCGAAGGAGCTGCCTATGGCTACACCTTC,CASSEGAAYGYTF
.,TRBV24-1,TRBD2,TRBJ2-1,TGTGCCACCAGTGATTTGGGCGGGAGGGACAATGAGCAGTTCTTC,CATSDLGGRDNEQFF
.,TRBV5-6,TRBD1,TRBJ2-7,TGTGCCAGCAGGAAGACCGGGACAGGGCCCTACGAGCAGTACTTC,CASRKTGTGPYEQYF
.,TRBV3-1/TRBV3-2,TRBD2,TRBJ2-5,TGTGCCAGCAGCGCAGGACTAGCGGGGTACCAAGAGACCCAGTACTTC,CASSAGLAGYQETQYF
.,TRBV7-9,.,TRBJ1-1,TGTGCCAGCAGCCCCTCGACAGAAATGAACACTGAAGCTTTCTTT,CASSPSTEMNTEAFF
.,TRBV27,TRBD1,TRBJ1-6,TGTGCCAGCAGGGGACAGAGCTCCTATAATTCACCCCTCCACTTT,CASRGQSSYNSPLHF
.,TRBV4-2,TRBD2,TRBJ2-7,TGTGCCAGCAGCCAAGAGGTCGTAGCGGGGGAGGCCTACGAGCAGTACTTC,CASSQEVVAGEAYEQYF
.,TRBV7-9,TRBD2,TRBJ2-3,TGTGCCAGCAGCTTTAGCGGGAACACAGATACGCAGTATTTT,CASSFSGNTDTQYF
.,TRBV14,.,TRBJ1-1,TGTGCCAGCCGCAAGGGTAGCACTGAAGCTTTCTTT,CASRKGSTEAFF
.,TRBV9,TRBD1,TRBJ2-7,TGTGGGCCGGGACAGCAGACCTACGAGCAGTACTTC,CGPGQQTYEQYF
.,TRBV2,.,TRBJ1-6,TGTGCCAGCATTCCAGTCTATAATTCACCCCTCCACTTT,CASIPVYNSPLHF
once,TRBV18,.,TRBJ2-7,TGTGCCAGCTCTGCGGGGCTCGGCGAGCAGTACTTC,CASSAGLGEQYF
.,TRBV19,TRBD2,TRBJ2-7,TGTGCCAGTAGCTCTAGCGGCTCCTACGAGCAGTACTTC,CASSSSGSYEQYF
.,TRBV2,TRBD1,TRBJ2-5,TGTGCCAGCAGTGGGGGGACAGGGTGGGCCCAGTACTTC,CASSGGTGWAQYF
.,TRBV7-6,TRBD2,TRBJ2-3,TGTGCCAGCAGGGCCTCTAGCGGTCTGGGCACAGATACGCAGTATTTT,CASRASSGLGTDTQYF
.,TRBV9,TRBD2,TRBJ2-3,TGTGCCAGCAGCGTAGATCTAGCGGGGTCATCTAGCACAGATACGCAGTATTTT,CASSVDLAGSSSTDTQYF
once,TRBV28,.,TRBJ2-3,TGTGCCAGCAGTTTGATACAGAGCACAGATACGCAGTATTTT,CASSLIQSTDTQYF
.,TRBV27,.,TRBJ1-2,TGTGCCAGCAGTTTGGCAGGGGCCCCTGGCTACACCTTC,CASSLAGAPGYTF
.,TRBV9,TRBD1,TRBJ2-7,TGTGCCAGCAGCGTAGTGGGGACAGCGAAAGTCTACGAGCAGTACTTC,CASSVVGTAKVYEQYF
once,TRBV9,TRBD2,TRBJ2-2,TGTGCCAGCAGCACCCGGACTAGCGGGAACACCGGGGAGCTGTTTTTT,CASSTRTSGNTGELFF
.,TRBV27,.,TRBJ2-7,TGTGCCAGCAGGAGAGCGGGTCGGGTTCACTCCTACGAGCAGTACTTC,CASRRAGRVHSYEQYF
.,TRBV28,TRBD2,TRBJ2-7,TGTGCCAGCAGTGTGACTAGCGGCCGCTTAAACGAGCAGTACTTC,CASSVTSGRLNEQYF
.,TRBV2,TRBD1,TRBJ1-2,TGTGCCAGCAGGGAACAGGGGGCGAGTGGCTACACCTTC,CASREQGASGYTF
few,TRBV3-1/TRBV3-2,.,TRBJ1-2,TGTGCCAGCAGCCAAGAGGGCCAGGGGCAACATGGCTACACCTTC,CASSQEGQGQHGYTF
.,TRBV27,TRBD2,TRBJ2-7,TGTGCCAGCAGTCTGGGGACTAGCGGGGGCGAGCAGTACTTC,CASSLGTSGGEQYF
.,TRBV27,TRBD2,TRBJ2-7,TGTGCCAGCAGGCCACGGGGACTAGCGGGGTTCTACGAGCAGTACTTC,CASRPRGLAGFYEQYF
.,TRBV19,TRBD1,TRBJ2-7,TGTGCCAGTAGTGCCTACAGGGGGGAGGCCTACGAGCAGTACTTC,CASSAYRGEAYEQYF
.,TRBV3-1/TRBV3-2,.,TRBJ1-1,TGTGCCAGCAGCCCCGAGGGACAAGGAGGAGCTTTCTTT,CASSPEGQGGAFF
.,TRBV15,TRBD1,TRBJ2-2,TGTGCCACCAGCAGGCCCGGGGACAGTTACACCGGGGAGCTGTTTTTT,CATSRPGDSYTGELFF
.,TRBV10-1,.,TRBJ1-3,TGCGCCAGCAGTGACGGGGTCACTACTGGAAACACCATATATTTT,CASSDGVTTGNTIYF
.,TRBV18,.,TRBJ2-7,TGTGCCAGCTCACCACCGGCGAGCTTCTACGAGCAGTACTTC,CASSPPASFYEQYF
.,TRBV6-2/TRBV6-3,.,TRBJ2-7,TGTGCCAGCAGTTACTTGCGGGGAAACTACGAGCAGTACTTC,CASSYLRGNYEQYF